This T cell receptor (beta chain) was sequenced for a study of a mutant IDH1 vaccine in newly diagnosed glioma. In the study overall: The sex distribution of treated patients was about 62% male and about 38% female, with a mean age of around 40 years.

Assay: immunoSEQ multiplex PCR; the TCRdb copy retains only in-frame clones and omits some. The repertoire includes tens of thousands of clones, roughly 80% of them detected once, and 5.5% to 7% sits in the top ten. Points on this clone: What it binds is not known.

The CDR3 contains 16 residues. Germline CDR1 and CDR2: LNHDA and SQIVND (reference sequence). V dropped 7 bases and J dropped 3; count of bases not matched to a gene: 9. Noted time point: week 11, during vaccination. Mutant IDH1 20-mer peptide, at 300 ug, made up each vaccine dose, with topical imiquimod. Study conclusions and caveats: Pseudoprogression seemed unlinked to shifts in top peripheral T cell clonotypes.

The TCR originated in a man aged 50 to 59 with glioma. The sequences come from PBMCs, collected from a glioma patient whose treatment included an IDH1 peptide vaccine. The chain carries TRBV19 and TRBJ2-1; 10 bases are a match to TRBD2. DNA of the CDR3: TGTGCCAGTAAAGAGGCTAGCGGGAGTATCTACAATGAGCAGTTCTTC. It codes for CASKEASGSIYNEQFF.